These 6 T cell receptor beta chains share one sample of origin, sequenced in a study of memory B cells and T cells in multiple sclerosis. Antigens of these TCRs are unknown. TCRdb keeps only in-frame clones here, not all; method: immunoSEQ multiplex PCR. Among around 12,000 clones listed, around four fifths were seen once. Separate sequencing covered autoproliferating (CFSE-dim) and non-proliferating (CFSE-high) T cells from stimulus-free culture. Pooled replicate wells came from 50 million to 60 million CFSE-labeled PBMCs cultured roughly seven days without stimulus. The sequenced sample was PBMCs from blood kept in culture. The receptors stem from a human donor with multiple sclerosis.

The chain has TRBV19 and TRBJ1-2, with TRBD1 identical over 7 bases. CDR1 is LNHDA and CDR2 is SQIVND in the germline V gene (reference sequence). The CDR3 runs 15 residues. The trim removed 7 bases at V and 1 base at J, leaving 9 bases unmatched. The CDR3 reads CASTPGQLDNYGYTF. The CDR3 region has the DNA TGTGCCAGTACTCCGGGACAGTTAGATAACTATGGCTACACCTTC. Using reference TRBV19 and TRBJ1-2 for the parts outside the CDR3, the full variable domain is DGGITQSPKYLFRKEGQNVTLSCEQNLNHDAMYWYRQDPGQGLRLIYYSQIVNDFQKGDIAEGYSVSREKKESFPLTVTSAQKNPTAFYLCASTPGQLDNYGYTFGSGTRLTVV.

The J gene is TRBJ1-1, the V gene TRBV6-6; possibly TRBD1 for D (6 bases). Germline CDR1 reads MNHNY; CDR2 reads SVGAGI (reference sequence). There are 13 residues in the CDR3. Trimming removed 6 bases from V and 5 bases from J, with 13 bases in between. The CDR3 protein is CASRTAGQTEAFF. The CDR3 DNA follows: TGTGCCAGCAGGACCGCTGGACAGACTGAAGCTTTCTTT.

This clone appeared a few times. The gene calls are TRBV7-2 and TRBJ2-3; unclear D gene. The length of the CDR3 is 12 residues. V was clipped by 2 bases and J by 0 bases, with 0 bases between them. Germline CDR1 reads SGHTA; CDR2 reads FQGNSA. In DNA, the CDR3 is TGTGCCAGCAGCTTAAGCACAGATACGCAGTATTTT. Residues: CASSLSTDTQYF.

The chain has TRBV7-2 and TRBJ1-2, with D uncertain. The CDR3 sequence is 15 residues long. The germline V and J ends were trimmed by 1 base and 4 bases, with 13 bases remaining between them. Germline V gene lookup returns CDR1 SGHTA and CDR2 FQGNSA. The DNA of the CDR3 is TGTGCCAGCAGCTTAGATGGAGGGCCGGGCTATGGCTACACCTTC. Amino acid sequence: CASSLDGGPGYGYTF.

The genes are TRBV2 and TRBJ1-2; maybe TRBD1 (6 bases). This CDR3 has 13 residues. CDR1 and CDR2 (germline): SNHLY, FYNNEI. With 7 bases removed from V and 8 bases from J, the gap between germline ends came to 17 bases. The CDR3, as DNA: TGTGCCAGCACGGAGGGGGGGGCGAGGGGCTACACCTTC. Translation: CASTEGGARGYTF. Full variable domain (missing parts from reference TRBV2 and TRBJ1-2): EPEVTQTPSHQVTQMGQEVILRCVPISNHLYFYWYRQILGQKVEFLVSFYNNEISEKSEIFDDQFSVERPDGSNFTLKIRSTKLEDSAMYFCASTEGGARGYTFGSGTRLTVV.

V and J are TRBV11-2 and TRBJ2-5; D is uncertain. Trimming left V 5 bases short and J 5 bases short, with 15 bases between. The CDR3 has 14 amino acids. Germline CDR1 SGHAT, CDR2 FQNNGV. The CDR3 protein is CASSALLGPETQYF. DNA of the CDR3: TGTGCCAGCAGCGCTCTCTTGGGCCCTGAGACCCAGTACTTC.